One sample yielded the 26 T cell receptor beta chains listed below, sequenced in a study of blood T cell repertoires in COVID-19. Profiled with immunoSEQ multiplex PCR; TCRdb holds only in-frame clones, not every one. The sample carries approximately 310,000 clones, 70% to 90% recorded once. The sample comprised peripheral blood. The receptors stem from a woman aged 45-60 years who had recovered from COVID-19.

The CDR3 region has the DNA TGTGCCAGCAGTTTAGCTGGGGAGAGCGAAGCTTTCTTT. It translates to CASSLAGESEAFF. This chain links TRBV12-3 or TRBV12-4 with TRBJ1-1; D ambiguous. This CDR3 comprises 13 residues. V lost 0 bases and J lost 8, with 10 bases in between.

The V call is TRBV29-1, the J call TRBJ1-5; D is uncertain. The germline V gene encodes CDR1 SQVTM and CDR2 ANQGSEA. V was cut by 4 bases and J by 4 bases, with 8 bases left in between. The CDR3 runs to 12 residues. The CDR3 nucleotides read TGCAGCGTTGGAGACTTAAATCAGCCCCAGCATTTT. Translation: CSVGDLNQPQHF.

The chain employs TRBV7-2 and TRBJ2-7; weak D call: TRBD2 (5 bases). The V end was cut by 4 bases, the J end by 2 bases, with 15 bases between. CDR3 length: 15 residues. Germline V gene data show CDR1 as SGHTA and CDR2 as FQGNSA. Here the CDR3 reads CASSSGNRRAYEQYF. CDR3 in DNA: TGTGCCAGCAGCTCCGGGAACCGAAGGGCCTACGAGCAGTACTTC.

V and J are TRBV30 and TRBJ1-6; 8 bases are a match to TRBD1. Per the germline V gene, CDR1 is GTSNPN and CDR2 is SVGIG (reference sequence). This CDR3 has 13 amino acids. V shed 4 bases and J 10 bases; nucleotides not matched to a gene: 6. Written as DNA, the CDR3 is TGTGCCTGGACTCAGGGGGCGGGATCACCCCTCCACTTT. Translating it yields CAWTQGAGSPLHF.

The rearrangement joins TRBV28 to TRBJ1-2; D uncertain. The germline gives CDR1 MDHEN, CDR2 SYDVKM. V was shortened by 2 bases and J by 7 bases, with 14 bases between the two germline ends. The CDR3 has 14 amino acids. CDR3 sequence: CASSLNQLSVGYTF. The CDR3 coding sequence is TGTGCCAGCAGTTTAAATCAGTTGTCCGTTGGCTACACCTTC.

This clone was recorded only once. V is TRBV28 and J is TRBJ1-5; D is possibly TRBD1 (6 bases). The CDR3 length is 18 residues. Germline loops: CDR1 MDHEN, CDR2 SYDVKM. Trimming took off 4 bases at V and 0 bases at J, with 19 bases between the two ends. CDR3 bases: TGTGCCAGCAGTTCCCTATACCTACAGGGTTTTAGCAATCAGCCCCAGCATTTT. This gives the protein CASSSLYLQGFSNQPQHF.

The rearrangement links TRBV7-2 to TRBJ1-2; 8 bases map to TRBD1. CDR1 is SGHTA and CDR2 is FQGNSA in the germline V gene. The CDR3 runs to 13 residues. V lost 4 bases to trimming and J lost 9 bases; unmatched junction nucleotides: 7. CDR3 DNA: TGTGCCAGCAGCTCCGGACAGGGAAGGAGCTACACCTTC. Translating gives CASSSGQGRSYTF.

V gene TRBV29-1 combines with J gene TRBJ2-1, with 9 bases matching TRBD2. Trimming took 7 bases from V and 5 from J; bases not matched to a gene: 6. This CDR3 region has 13 residues. Germline CDR1 and CDR2: SQVTM and ANQGSEA. CDR3 bases: TGCAGCGCCCCGGCTAGCGGGGACAATGAGCAGTTCTTC. Residues: CSAPASGDNEQFF.

The CDR3 loop reads CASSLPGISYNEQFF. CDR3 bases: TGTGCCAGCAGCCTGCCAGGTATTTCCTACAATGAGCAGTTCTTC. The chain employs TRBV5-4 and TRBJ2-1; D is uncertain. Germline-derived CDR1 and CDR2 are SGHNT and YYREEE (reference sequence). This CDR3 contains 15 residues. The ends were cut back, 4 bases at V and 1 base at J, with 12 bases in the middle.

The J gene is TRBJ2-4, the V gene TRBV4-3, with D perhaps matching TRBD1 (5 bases). Germline V lookup: CDR1 LGHNA, CDR2 YSLEER. The V gene lost 4 bases and the J gene lost 9 bases, with 16 bases spanning the gap. The CDR3 contains 14 residues. The CDR3 DNA is TGCGCCAGCAGCCTAAATCGACAGAAGAGCATTCAGTACTTC. Translating gives CASSLNRQKSIQYF.

This chain connects TRBV5-1 to TRBJ2-7; TRBD2 agrees at 10 bases. The germline CDR1 and CDR2 sequences are SGHRS and YFSETQ. Germline trimming cut 4 bases from V and 2 bases from J; bases unmatched to any gene: 6. The length of the CDR3 is 15 residues. The CDR3 reads CASSGIAGGTYEQYF. Here the CDR3 DNA reads TGCGCCAGCAGCGGAATAGCGGGGGGCACCTACGAGCAGTACTTC.

The chain uses TRBV29-1 and TRBJ2-7; TRBD1 matches 7 bases. Germline trimming cut 1 base from V and 2 bases from J; bases unmatched to any gene: 11. Germline CDR1 and CDR2: SQVTM and ANQGSEA. The CDR3 runs 16 residues. CDR3 amino acids: CSVEAGRDSLTYEQYF. CDR3 coding DNA: TGCAGCGTTGAAGCTGGCCGGGACAGCCTAACCTACGAGCAGTACTTC.

This rearrangement joins TRBV7-8 to TRBJ2-5, with a tentative D call TRBD1 (5 bases). The length of the CDR3 is 13 residues. Germline values: CDR1 SGHVS, CDR2 FQNEAQ. The V gene lost 5 bases and the J gene lost 6 bases, with 13 bases spanning the gap. The CDR3 loop reads CASSILQGQTQYF. DNA of the CDR3: TGTGCCAGCAGCATCCTCCAGGGCCAGACCCAGTACTTC.

The V and J genes are TRBV5-5 and TRBJ2-5; D unclear. Trimming pared 2 bases from V and 2 bases from J, leaving 4 bases between. CDR3 size: 12 residues. CDR1 is SGHKS, CDR2 YYEKEE, per germline (reference sequence). Written as DNA, the CDR3 is TGTGCCAGCAGCTTCTTTCAAGAGACCCAGTACTTC. This gives the protein CASSFFQETQYF.

This chain connects TRBV5-1 to TRBJ2-2; 7 bases align to TRBD2. Trimming took 0 bases from V and 5 from J; bases not matched to a gene: 4. The V gene's germline CDR1 is SGHRS and CDR2 YFSETQ. This CDR3 has 15 residues. The CDR3 loop reads CASSLALGGTGELFF. The CDR3 DNA follows: TGCGCCAGCAGCTTGGCCCTCGGGGGGACCGGGGAGCTGTTTTTT.

The chain employs TRBV28 and TRBJ2-2; a possible D gene is TRBD2 (5 bases). Germline V CDR1 and CDR2: MDHEN, SYDVKM. The CDR3 is 17 amino acids. V was shortened by 7 bases and J by 0 bases, with 18 bases between the two germline ends. CDR3 amino acids: CASTGRRHLPNTGELFF. CDR3 in DNA: TGTGCCAGCACGGGCAGGAGGCACCTTCCGAACACCGGGGAGCTGTTTTTT.

This chain connects TRBV6-2 or TRBV6-3 to TRBJ1-2, with a possible D match to TRBD1 (5 bases). This CDR3 is built from 13 residues. Germline V CDR1 and CDR2: MNHEY, SVGEGT. V lost 2 bases and J 4 bases, leaving 8 bases between the germline ends. The chain's CDR3 is CASSYDRGYGYTF. The DNA of the CDR3 is TGTGCCAGCAGTTACGACAGAGGCTATGGCTACACCTTC.

This sequence joins TRBV19 and TRBJ1-4, with D possibly being TRBD1 (5 bases). Germline V gene data show CDR1 as LNHDA and CDR2 as SQIVND (reference sequence). V was cut by 6 bases and J by 0 bases, with 14 bases left in between. The CDR3 totals 16 residues. The CDR3 region is CASRHDRAATNEKLFF. DNA for the CDR3: TGTGCCAGTAGACACGACAGAGCCGCAACTAATGAAAAACTGTTTTTT.

This clone was recorded once. The V gene is TRBV12-1, the J gene TRBJ1-4; TRBD1, the table's D call, lacks a check against the DNA. TRBV12-1 is given as a pseudogene. This CDR3 comprises 13 residues. CDR3 DNA: TGTGCCAGCTCAGGGGGCAGAGAGGAAAAACTGTTTTTT. Its translation is CASSGGREEKLFF.

The chain recombines TRBV6-5 with TRBJ1-5; D gene ambiguous. The CDR3 consists of 13 residues. Looked up from germline, CDR1 is MNHEY and CDR2 is SVGAGI. V lost 7 bases to trimming and J lost 3 bases, with 10 bases between them. The DNA for the CDR3 is TGTGCCAGCAATCGGGGTCCCAATCAGCCCCAGCATTTT. Amino acids: CASNRGPNQPQHF.

The CDR3 bases are TGTGCCTGGGCGGGAGGTAGAGGGGACGAGCAGTACTTC. Translated, it gives CAWAGGRGDEQYF. V gene TRBV30 combines with J gene TRBJ2-7; 8 bases line up with TRBD2. The CDR3 has 13 residues. Losses at the gene ends were 5 bases for V and 5 bases for J; bases not matched to a gene: 8. Per germline, CDR1 GTSNPN and CDR2 SVGIG (reference sequence).

J is TRBJ2-3 and V is TRBV29-1, with 8 positions matching TRBD1. Germline V gene data show CDR1 as SQVTM and CDR2 as ANQGSEA. The CDR3 loop spans 18 amino acids. Trimming at V came to 0 bases and at J to 4 bases, leaving 15 bases not matched to a gene. In nucleotides, the CDR3 is TGCAGCGTTGAAGATCCGGGGTCACGGACAGGGAGTCCAGATACGCAGTATTTT. Translated: CSVEDPGSRTGSPDTQYF.

V usage is TRBV4-3 and J usage is TRBJ1-6; a possible D gene is TRBD1 (6 bases). Trimming removed 3 bases from V and 5 bases from J, with 8 bases in between. Germline V gene data show CDR1 as LGHNA and CDR2 as YSLEER. The CDR3 runs to 14 residues. The CDR3 coding sequence is TGCGCCAGCAGCCAGTGGGACAATAATTCACCCCTCCACTTT. Its protein product is CASSQWDNNSPLHF.

The V gene is TRBV2, the J gene TRBJ2-5; tentative D call: TRBD2 (5 bases). V lost 7 bases, J lost 2 bases, and 11 bases lay in between. The germline CDR1 and CDR2 sequences are SNHLY and FYNNEI. The CDR3 is 13 residues long. This chain's CDR3 is CASKGGNQETQYF. The CDR3 DNA sequence: TGTGCCAGCAAAGGAGGAAATCAAGAGACCCAGTACTTC. Variable domain in full (rest from reference TRBV2 and TRBJ2-5): EPEVTQTPSHQVTQMGQEVILRCVPISNHLYFYWYRQILGQKVEFLVSFYNNEISEKSEIFDDQFSVERPDGSNFTLKIRSTKLEDSAMYFCASKGGNQETQYFGPGTRLLVL.

This sequence joins TRBV2 and TRBJ1-1; the D is unclear. Trimming pared 3 bases from V and 5 bases from J, leaving 13 bases between. The CDR3 is made up of 14 amino acids. The germline V gene encodes CDR1 SNHLY and CDR2 FYNNEI. CDR3 residues: CASSEIDRETEAFF. In DNA form, the CDR3 reads TGTGCCAGCAGTGAGATAGATCGGGAGACTGAAGCTTTCTTT.

This chain links TRBV9 with TRBJ2-1; 8 positions agree with TRBD2. The germline CDR1 and CDR2 sequences are SGDLS and YYNGEE. Trimming removed 2 bases from V and 4 bases from J; junction bases left unmatched: 8. The CDR3 is 16 amino acids. Here the CDR3 DNA reads TGTGCCAGCAGCGTCCCCGGAACTAGCGGATACAATGAGCAGTTCTTC. It specifies CASSVPGTSGYNEQFF.